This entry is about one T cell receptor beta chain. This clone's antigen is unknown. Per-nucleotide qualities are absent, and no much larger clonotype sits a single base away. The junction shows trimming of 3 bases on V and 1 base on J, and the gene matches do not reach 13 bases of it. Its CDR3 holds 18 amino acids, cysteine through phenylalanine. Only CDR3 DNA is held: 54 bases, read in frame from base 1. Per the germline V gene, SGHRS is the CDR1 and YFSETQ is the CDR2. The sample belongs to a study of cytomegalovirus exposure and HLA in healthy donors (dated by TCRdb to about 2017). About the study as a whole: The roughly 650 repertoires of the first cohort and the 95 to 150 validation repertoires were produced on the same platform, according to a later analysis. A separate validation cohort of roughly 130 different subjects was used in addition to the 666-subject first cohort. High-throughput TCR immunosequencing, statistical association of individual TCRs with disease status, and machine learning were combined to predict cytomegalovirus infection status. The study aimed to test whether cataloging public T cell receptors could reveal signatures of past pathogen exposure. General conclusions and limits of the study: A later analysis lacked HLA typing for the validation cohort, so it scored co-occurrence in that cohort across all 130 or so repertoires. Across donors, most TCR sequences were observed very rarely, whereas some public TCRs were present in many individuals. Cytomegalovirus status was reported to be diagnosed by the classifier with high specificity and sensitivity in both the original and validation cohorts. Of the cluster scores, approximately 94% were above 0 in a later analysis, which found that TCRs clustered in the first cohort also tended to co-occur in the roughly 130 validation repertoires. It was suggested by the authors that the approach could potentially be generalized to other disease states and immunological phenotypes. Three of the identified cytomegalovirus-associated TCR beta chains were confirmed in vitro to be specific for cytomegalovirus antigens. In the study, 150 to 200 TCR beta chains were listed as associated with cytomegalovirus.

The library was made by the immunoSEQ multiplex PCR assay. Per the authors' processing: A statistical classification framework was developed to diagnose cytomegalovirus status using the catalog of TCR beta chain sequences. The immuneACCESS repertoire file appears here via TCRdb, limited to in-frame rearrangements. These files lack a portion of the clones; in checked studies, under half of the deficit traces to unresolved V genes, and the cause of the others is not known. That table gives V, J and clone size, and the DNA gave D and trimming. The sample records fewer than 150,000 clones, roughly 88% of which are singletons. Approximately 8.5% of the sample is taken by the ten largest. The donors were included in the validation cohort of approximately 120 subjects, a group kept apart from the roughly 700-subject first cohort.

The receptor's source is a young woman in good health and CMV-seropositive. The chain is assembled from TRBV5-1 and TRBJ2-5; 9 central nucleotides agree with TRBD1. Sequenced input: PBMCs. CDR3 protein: CASSYSGQGGPFQETQYF. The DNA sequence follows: TGCGCCAGCAGCTATTCGGGACAGGGAGGCCCGTTCCAAGAGACCCAGTACTTC.